These 31 T cell receptor beta chains share one sample of origin, sequenced in a study of T cell responses to AZD1222 COVID-19 vaccine. Method: immunoSEQ multiplex PCR; TCRdb's copy keeps in-frame clones and lacks some. The data hold about 190,000 clones, with approximately 91% observed a single time. Sequencing used peripheral blood, obtained on day 0 of AZD1222 vaccination. All receptors derive from an adult in good health.

The CDR3 DNA sequence: TGTGCCAGCAGCTTAGTATCCGCGGGAGCCTGCAATGGAGATACGCAGTATTTT. It translates to CASSLVSAGACNGDTQYF. This chain links TRBV7-7 with TRBJ2-3; 7 bases match TRBD2. V lost 1 base and J lost 5; bases outside the gene matches: 15. The CDR3 loop spans 18 amino acids. Germline V CDR1 and CDR2: SSHAT, FNYEAQ (reference sequence).

This chain joins TRBV20-1 and TRBJ1-4; D unresolved. Looked up from germline, CDR1 is DFQATT and CDR2 is SNEGSKA (reference sequence). The V gene lost 6 bases and the J gene lost 5 bases, with 7 bases spanning the gap. The CDR3 consists of 11 residues. The CDR3 protein is CSARPNEKLFF. DNA for the CDR3: TGCAGTGCACGCCCCAATGAAAAACTGTTTTTT.

This sequence joins TRBV25-1 and TRBJ2-1; D is tentatively TRBD1 or TRBD2 (5 bases each). The CDR3 is made up of 11 amino acids. CDR1 is MGHDK and CDR2 is SYGVNS in the germline V gene. CDR3 DNA: TGTGCAGTGGGGGTACAGCATGAGCAGTTCTTC. Amino acids: CAVGVQHEQFF.

This chain uses TRBV7-6 with TRBJ2-1; D is unresolved. Trimming took 1 base from V and 0 from J, leaving 13 bases between them. The CDR3 is 17 amino acids. The V gene's germline CDR1 is SGHVS and CDR2 FNYEAQ. CDR3 sequence reads: CASSLVRLASSYNEQFF. For the CDR3, the DNA is TGTGCCAGCAGCTTAGTTCGATTGGCGAGCTCCTACAATGAGCAGTTCTTC.

The chain uses TRBV6-4 and TRBJ2-7, with D possibly matching TRBD2 (6 bases). Germline CDR1 MRHNA, CDR2 SNTAGT. The CDR3 contains 14 residues. The V gene lost 4 bases and the J gene lost 4 bases, with 14 bases spanning the gap. Here the CDR3 reads CASSGTGDGYEQYF. Written as DNA, the CDR3 is TGTGCCAGCAGTGGGACGGGAGATGGTTACGAGCAGTACTTC.

DNA for the CDR3: TGTGCCAGCAGTCAGAAAGCGTCTGGAAACACCATATATTTT. Amino acids: CASSQKASGNTIYF. V and J are TRBV28 and TRBJ1-3; D remains unclear. V dropped 5 bases and J dropped 1 base, with 9 bases sitting between them. Germline V lookup: CDR1 MDHEN, CDR2 SYDVKM. The CDR3 covers 14 residues. Full variable domain (outside the CDR3, taken from reference TRBV28 and TRBJ1-3): DVKVTQSSRYLVKRTGEKVFLECVQDMDHENMFWYRQDPGLGLRLIYFSYDVKMKEKGDIPEGYSVSREKKERFSLILESASTNQTSMYLCASSQKASGNTIYFGEGSWLTVV.

The V gene is TRBV7-8, the J gene TRBJ2-7; TRBD1 matches 11 bases. CDR1 and CDR2 from the germline V gene are SGHVS and FQNEAQ. With 5 bases clipped from V and 3 bases from J, the junction kept 12 bases outside the gene matches. The CDR3 spans 17 residues. CDR3 sequence reads: CASSLRISGTGGYEQYF. The CDR3 DNA reads as TGTGCCAGCAGCCTCCGTATATCTGGGACAGGGGGCTACGAGCAGTACTTC.

V usage is TRBV28 and J usage is TRBJ1-1, with a possible D match to TRBD1 (6 bases). The germline CDR1 and CDR2 sequences are MDHEN and SYDVKM. Trimming took 2 bases from V and 8 from J, leaving 15 bases between them. The CDR3 is made up of 14 amino acids. The CDR3 sequence: CASSLGQGIREAFF. In DNA, the CDR3 is TGTGCCAGCAGTTTAGGGCAGGGGATTAGAGAAGCTTTCTTT.

The gene calls are TRBV19 and TRBJ1-3; 10 nucleotides match TRBD1. With 4 bases clipped from V and 4 bases from J, the junction kept 10 bases outside the gene matches. The germline V gene has CDR1 LNHDA and CDR2 SQIVND (reference sequence). The CDR3 has 17 residues. CDR3 nucleotide sequence: TGTGCCAGTAGTAGCATTTCAGGGACAGGGGCCGGAAACACCATATATTTT. The encoded protein is CASSSISGTGAGNTIYF. The full variable domain, with the rest looked up from reference TRBV19 and TRBJ1-3, is DGGITQSPKYLFRKEGQNVTLSCEQNLNHDAMYWYRQDPGQGLRLIYYSQIVNDFQKGDIAEGYSVSREKKESFPLTVTSAQKNPTAFYLCASSSISGTGAGNTIYFGEGSWLTVV.

The chain links TRBV13 to TRBJ2-7; 8 nucleotides line up with TRBD1. This CDR3 has 13 residues. V trimming: 6 bases; J trimming: 7 bases; junction bases outside the gene matches: 8. Germline V gene data show CDR1 as PRHDT and CDR2 as FYEKMQ (reference sequence). The CDR3 reads CASSSQGAGEQYF. CDR3 nucleotide sequence: TGTGCCAGCAGTTCTCAGGGGGCAGGGGAGCAGTACTTC.

The J gene is TRBJ1-4, the V gene TRBV9; possible D gene TRBD1, 5 bases. The length of the CDR3 is 16 residues. In germline, CDR1 is SGDLS, CDR2 YYNGEE. V was trimmed by 3 bases and J by 2 bases, leaving 14 bases between them. In nucleotides, the CDR3 is TGTGCCAGCAGCGAACAACCGGGGACCACTAATGAAAAACTGTTTTTT. Protein: CASSEQPGTTNEKLFF.

The chain combines TRBV7-9 with TRBJ1-2; 8 nucleotides agree with TRBD1. CDR1 is SEHNR, CDR2 FQNEAQ, per germline (reference sequence). V dropped 5 bases and J dropped 7; count of bases not matched to a gene: 12. This CDR3 is 15 amino acids long. The CDR3 reads CASSSAIGTGGGYTF. CDR3 nucleotide sequence: TGTGCCAGCAGCAGTGCTATCGGGACAGGCGGTGGCTACACCTTC. Based on the CDR3 plus reference TRBV7-9 and TRBJ1-2, the full variable domain is DTGVSQNPRHKITKRGQNVTFRCDPISEHNRLYWYRQTLGQGPEFLTYFQNEAQLEKSRLLSDRFSAERPKGSFSTLEIQRTEQGDSAMYLCASSSAIGTGGGYTFGSGTRLTVV.

V is TRBV19 and J is TRBJ1-1; D uncertain. Looked up from germline, CDR1 is LNHDA and CDR2 is SQIVND (reference sequence). This CDR3 contains 10 residues. The CDR3 is CATGFLGAFF. CDR3 in DNA: TGTGCAACGGGGTTTCTGGGGGCTTTCTTT.

Concerning this clone: One junction end disagrees with the germline gene, perhaps due to a read error. The chain is built from TRBV2 and TRBJ2-7; D may be TRBD1 or TRBD2 (5 bases each). The CDR3 runs 13 residues. Germline V CDR1 and CDR2: SNHLY, FYNNEI. DNA of the CDR3: TGTGCCAGCAGACCTGAGGCCGGGACCACAGAGGGTTTC. Its translation: CASRPEAGTTEGF.

Details on this clone: The junction differs from germline at one of its ends, possibly a read error. The rearrangement joins TRBV2 to TRBJ2-5, with D unresolved. Germline CDR1 SNHLY, CDR2 FYNNEI. The CDR3 is 16 residues long. The DNA of the CDR3 is TGTGCCAGCAGCGAAGACACCGAAGTGAGCCAAGAGACCCAGTACTTC. Translating it yields CASSEDTEVSQETQYF.

This clone occurred once. This sequence joins TRBV19 and TRBJ1-2; the D gene is possibly TRBD1 (6 bases). Germline V gene sequence: CDR1 LNHDA, CDR2 SQIVND (reference sequence). Between the trimmed V and J ends, which lost 7 bases and 7 bases, there was a span of 25 bases. The CDR3 consists of 16 residues. The CDR3 spells CASTETGSTGMGGYTF. CDR3 sequence (DNA): TGTGCCAGTACCGAGACGGGGTCCACAGGGATGGGTGGCTACACCTTC.

The chain uses TRBV4-3 and TRBJ1-5; the D is unclear. CDR1 is LGHNA, CDR2 YSLEER, per germline. The V and J ends lost 4 bases and 7 bases respectively, with 17 bases between them. The CDR3 covers 15 residues. CDR3 sequence reads: CASSPTDIAGQPQHF. DNA of the CDR3: TGCGCCAGCAGCCCAACAGATATTGCGGGCCAGCCCCAGCATTTT.

This chain links TRBV3-1 (or the pseudogene TRBV3-2) with TRBJ2-2, with D perhaps TRBD1 (6 bases). V dropped 0 bases and J dropped 6 bases, with 17 bases sitting between them. The CDR3 is made up of 17 amino acids. CDR1 LGHDT and CDR2 YNNKEL come from the germline V gene (reference sequence). The CDR3 is CASSQDRTGFIPGELFF. Written as DNA, the CDR3 is TGTGCCAGCAGCCAAGATAGAACAGGGTTTATCCCCGGGGAGCTGTTTTTT.

The chain joins TRBV7-9 to TRBJ2-1; no reliable D call. V was pared by 4 bases and J by 0 bases, with 7 bases between. Germline loops: CDR1 SEHNR, CDR2 FQNEAQ (reference sequence). This CDR3 contains 14 residues. The CDR3 DNA reads TGTGCCAGCAGCTCAAAAAGCTCCTACAATGAGCAGTTCTTC. This translates into CASSSKSSYNEQFF.

This clone showed up just once. The gene calls are TRBV5-6 and TRBJ2-3, with 11 nucleotides matching TRBD2. The ends lost 0 bases at V and 0 bases at J; junction bases unmatched: 3. CDR1 is SGHDT and CDR2 is YYEEEE in the germline V gene. The CDR3 extends over 17 amino acids. The CDR3 DNA follows: TGTGCCAGCAGCTTGGGACTAGCGGGGTCTAGCACAGATACGCAGTATTTT. As protein: CASSLGLAGSSTDTQYF.

The chain is built from TRBV5-1 and TRBJ2-1; 14 nucleotides agree with TRBD2. Per germline, CDR1 SGHRS and CDR2 YFSETQ. This CDR3 spans 17 amino acids. V lost 4 bases to trimming and J lost 8 bases; unmatched junction nucleotides: 11. The CDR3 protein is CASSGRLAGGPIHEQFF. CDR3 nucleotide sequence: TGCGCCAGCAGCGGCCGACTAGCGGGAGGGCCTATCCATGAGCAGTTCTTC.

The chain uses TRBV7-2 and TRBJ1-5, with D hard to call. V dropped 5 bases and J dropped 4 bases, with 15 bases sitting between them. Germline V gene data show CDR1 as SGHTA and CDR2 as FQGNSA. This CDR3 spans 15 amino acids. This CDR3 is CASSLIREANQPQHF. The CDR3 coding sequence is TGTGCCAGCAGCCTAATTCGGGAGGCTAATCAGCCCCAGCATTTT.

The sample holds a few counts of this clone. The chain joins TRBV7-2 to TRBJ1-4, with D maybe TRBD1 (5 bases). V lost 3 bases and J lost 4, with 9 bases in between. The CDR3 extends over 14 amino acids. Germline assignment: CDR1 SGHTA and CDR2 FQGNSA. In nucleotides, the CDR3 is TGTGCCAGCAGCTTTTGGCAGGGTAATGAAAAACTGTTTTTT. The encoded protein is CASSFWQGNEKLFF.

The rearrangement joins TRBV5-1 to TRBJ1-1, with D tentatively TRBD1 (5 bases). V lost 0 bases to trimming and J lost 5 bases, with 11 bases between them. The CDR3 sequence is 14 residues long. Germline CDR1 reads SGHRS; CDR2 reads YFSETQ. CDR3 region: CASSLGGSITEAFF. The CDR3 nucleotides are TGCGCCAGCAGCTTGGGGGGGAGTATTACTGAAGCTTTCTTT.

The rearrangement joins TRBV3-1 (or the pseudogene TRBV3-2) to TRBJ2-7; D is undetermined. The CDR3 sequence is 13 residues long. The ends were cut back, 4 bases at V and 2 bases at J, with 9 bases in the middle. Germline V gives CDR1 LGHDT, CDR2 YNNKEL (reference sequence). The CDR3 region has the DNA TGTGCCAGCAGCCGGACGGAAACCTACGAGCAGTACTTC. It translates to CASSRTETYEQYF.

This clone has only one observation. This chain uses TRBV7-2 with TRBJ2-7, with D perhaps matching TRBD2 (6 bases). Germline V lookup: CDR1 SGHTA, CDR2 FQGNSA. The V end was cut by 2 bases, the J end by 5 bases, with 10 bases between. The CDR3 covers 13 residues. This CDR3 reads CASSLRLVHEQYF. In nucleotides, the CDR3 is TGTGCCAGCAGCTTACGACTAGTCCACGAGCAGTACTTC.

This clone was detected once. The V call is TRBV10-1, the J call TRBJ2-7; no definite D call. The germline V gene encodes CDR1 WNHNN and CDR2 SYGVQD (reference sequence). The ends were cut back, 2 bases at V and 1 base at J, with 6 bases in the middle. CDR3 length: 13 residues. CDR3 bases: TGCGCCAGCAGTGAGGGTGGGTCCTACGAGCAGTACTTC. Protein product: CASSEGGSYEQYF.

V gene TRBV12-3 or TRBV12-4 combines with J gene TRBJ2-1; 9 bases line up with TRBD1. The CDR3 has 12 residues. Germline trimming cut 5 bases from V and 15 bases from J; bases unmatched to any gene: 8. In DNA, the CDR3 is TGTGCCAGCAGTCTAACAGGGACAGGGAGGTTCTTC. Residues: CASSLTGTGRFF.

This sequence joins TRBV20-1 and TRBJ1-2; no definite D call. This CDR3 is 11 amino acids long. Deletions cut 6 bases from V and 8 bases from J, with 13 bases between. Germline CDR1 reads DFQATT; CDR2 reads SNEGSKA (reference sequence). This chain's CDR3 is CSASHSSGYTF. The DNA of the CDR3 is TGCAGTGCCAGCCACAGTAGCGGCTACACCTTC.

This rearrangement joins TRBV10-3 to TRBJ1-4, with D unresolved. CDR1 and CDR2 (germline): ENHRY, SYGVKD. Trimming shortened V by 1 base and J by 8 bases, and 11 bases separated the two germline ends. The CDR3 has 14 amino acids. DNA for the CDR3: TGTGCCATCAGTGAGTTCGAAGGGAGGGAAAAACTGTTTTTT. Translating it yields CAISEFEGREKLFF.

The V gene is TRBV27, the J gene TRBJ1-5, with 11 positions matching TRBD1. Germline CDR1 MNHEY, CDR2 SMNVEV (reference sequence). V gave up 0 bases and J gave up 0 bases; unmatched junction bases: 7. The length of the CDR3 is 19 residues. CDR3 region: CASSLSGPDRGHSNQPQHF. CDR3 in DNA: TGTGCCAGCAGTTTATCCGGACCGGACAGGGGGCATAGCAATCAGCCCCAGCATTTT.